This entry concerns a single TCR beta chain. Looked up from germline, CDR1 is MDHEN and CDR2 is SYDVKM. The CDR3 covers 13 residues. The V and J ends lost 7 bases and 6 bases respectively, with 15 bases between them. Replicate PCRs run on unsorted PBMC used about 300 ng DNA, which was about 30,000 T cell genomes. Per the study methods: Without quality scores, immunoSEQ junctional reads could not be filtered like full-length reads. Sequenced by immunoSEQ multiplex PCR; TCRdb stores in-frame clones only, minus some. V and J calls and clone size follow that table, whereas D and trimming were derived from the DNA. The table includes roughly 490,000 clones, roughly 85% detected once. The donor population consisted of healthy HIV-negative adults with no recent acute infections or vaccinations. In unsorted samples, genomic DNA was obtained using approximately 81 million PBMCs. These data come from a study of shared clonotypes between healthy human individuals.

This TCR derives from a woman in her 40s in good health. Some clones in this sample may be carry-over from other donors' samples. The chain links TRBV28 to TRBJ1-1; a possible D gene is TRBD1 (5 bases). Source material: PBMCs. This chain's CDR3 is CASTTAAVSEAFF. The CDR3 DNA follows: TGTGCCAGCACGACAGCTGCTGTGTCTGAAGCTTTCTTT. Combining the CDR3 with reference TRBV28 and TRBJ1-1 gives the whole variable domain DVKVTQSSRYLVKRTGEKVFLECVQDMDHENMFWYRQDPGLGLRLIYFSYDVKMKEKGDIPEGYSVSREKKERFSLILESASTNQTSMYLCASTTAAVSEAFFGQGTRLTVV.